A single sample is the source of the 10 T cell receptor beta chains below, sequenced in a study of beta chain features in type 1 diabetes. Study observations and caveats: There was a moderate but significant shortening of TCRB CDR3s in all four CD4+ subsets of Type 1 diabetes patients.

The sequenced template was cDNA made from the entire isolated RNA. Clones were sequenced by immunoSEQ multiplex PCR, and TCRdb holds only the in-frame ones, with some missing. The sample yields 65,000 to 85,000 clones, more than 45% seen once. These receptors have no known antigen. The specimen was central memory CD4+ T cells from blood. These receptors all come from a young man with type 1 diabetes.

This chain uses TRBV6-5 with TRBJ2-2; tentatively, D is TRBD2 (5 bases). Germline CDR1 MNHEY, CDR2 SVGAGI. The V and J ends lost 8 bases and 5 bases respectively, with 12 bases between them. The CDR3 is made up of 13 amino acids. The chain's CDR3 is CASRTSGTGELFF. The CDR3 region has the DNA TGTGCCAGCCGCACGTCGGGGACCGGGGAGCTGTTTTTT.

V is TRBV20-1 and J is TRBJ1-2, with no clear D. Per the germline V gene, CDR1 is DFQATT and CDR2 is SNEGSKA (reference sequence). Between the trimmed V and J ends, which lost 1 base and 8 bases, there was a span of 8 bases. This CDR3 region has 11 residues. CDR3 DNA sequence: TGCAGTGCTAGAGTTGGAGGGGGCTACACCTTC. It is translated as CSARVGGGYTF.

The rearrangement joins TRBV7-9 to TRBJ2-3; D is uncertain. Trimming took 1 base from V and 3 from J, leaving 11 bases between them. The CDR3 is made up of 15 amino acids. Germline V gene sequence: CDR1 SEHNR, CDR2 FQNEAQ (reference sequence). CDR3 in amino acids: CASSLDSGRTDTQYF. The CDR3 DNA follows: TGTGCCAGCAGCTTAGATTCCGGTCGAACAGATACGCAGTATTTT. Variable domain in full (rest from reference TRBV7-9 and TRBJ2-3): DTGVSQNPRHKITKRGQNVTFRCDPISEHNRLYWYRQTLGQGPEFLTYFQNEAQLEKSRLLSDRFSAERPKGSFSTLEIQRTEQGDSAMYLCASSLDSGRTDTQYFGPGTRLTVL.

V and J are TRBV4-2 and TRBJ1-1; TRBD1 agrees at 7 bases. Trimming removed 3 bases from V and 0 bases from J; junction bases left unmatched: 1. CDR1 is LGHNA, CDR2 YNFKEQ, per germline. This CDR3 contains 14 residues. The CDR3 nucleotides read TGTGCCAGCAGCCAGGGACAGCTGAACACTGAAGCTTTCTTT. The encoded protein is CASSQGQLNTEAFF.

The chain employs TRBV7-2 and TRBJ2-2; 12 nucleotides align to TRBD2. CDR3 length equals 16 residues. Germline-derived CDR1 and CDR2 are SGHTA and FQGNSA. V shed 5 bases, J shed 5 bases, and the junction held 6 bases outside the gene matches. This CDR3 is CASSIGLAGKTGELFF. CDR3 bases: TGTGCCAGCAGCATCGGACTAGCGGGAAAAACCGGGGAGCTGTTTTTT.

This chain joins TRBV18 and TRBJ1-1, with no clear D. The CDR3 contains 13 residues. CDR1 and CDR2 (germline): KGHSH, LQKENI. The germline V and J ends were trimmed by 4 bases and 1 base, with 7 bases remaining between them. This chain's CDR3 is CASSLHKNTEAFF. In DNA form, the CDR3 reads TGTGCCAGCTCACTCCACAAGAACACTGAAGCTTTCTTT.

The sample holds a few counts of this clone. This chain uses TRBV11-2 with TRBJ2-3; no reliable D call. Germline CDR1 is SGHAT and CDR2 is FQNNGV. The ends were cut back, 1 base at V and 3 bases at J, with 14 bases in the middle. This CDR3 is built from 16 residues. Written as DNA, the CDR3 is TGTGCCAGCAGCTTAGGGGCCAGAAGACGAACAGATACGCAGTATTTT. Its translation: CASSLGARRRTDTQYF. The full variable domain, in which reference TRBV11-2 and TRBJ2-3 provide the parts outside the CDR3, is EAGVAQSPRYKIIEKRQSVAFWCNPISGHATLYWYQQILGQGPKLLIQFQNNGVVDDSQLPKDRFSAERLKGVDSTLKIQPAKLEDSAVYLCASSLGARRRTDTQYFGPGTRLTVL.

The chain combines TRBV5-5 with TRBJ2-3, with unresolved D. The CDR3 spans 14 residues. Trimming cost V 5 bases and J 4 bases, with 14 bases left between them. CDR1 SGHKS and CDR2 YYEKEE come from the germline V gene (reference sequence). CDR3 protein: CASSRLQVPDTQYF. CDR3 DNA sequence: TGTGCCAGCAGTCGCTTGCAGGTCCCAGATACGCAGTATTTT.

The gene calls are TRBV19 and TRBJ2-2; D is possibly TRBD1 (5 bases). CDR3 length: 14 amino acids. Per the germline V gene, CDR1 is LNHDA and CDR2 is SQIVND (reference sequence). V lost 7 bases and J 6 bases, leaving 15 bases between the germline ends. This CDR3 is CASKGLRGPGELFF. The DNA of the CDR3 is TGTGCCAGTAAGGGGCTAAGGGGCCCCGGGGAGCTGTTTTTT.

This chain links TRBV9 with TRBJ2-5, with D possibly matching TRBD2 (6 bases). The J call may be mistaken, given a closer DNA end match to TRBJ2-7. The CDR3 length is 16 residues. Germline V gene lookup returns CDR1 SGDLS and CDR2 YYNGEE. The CDR3 protein is CASSVGGAGNVYEQYF. The CDR3 DNA reads TGTGCCAGCAGCGTAGGAGGGGCGGGAAACGTCTACGAGCAGTACTTC.